Listed below are T cell receptor beta chains from one sample, sequenced in a study of T cells in Graves' hyperthyroidism and ophthalmopathy. A single record per CDR3 protein comes from TCRdb applying MiXCR to the multiplex PCR reads. The data hold around 350,000 distinct CDR3 sequences, with 19% observed a single time. The sample consisted of blood. Receptors were obtained from a woman between 18 and 29 years old with Graves' hyperthyroidism. The CDR3 runs from the conserved cysteine through the conserved F or W.

>TRBJ2-7|TRBV6-1
CASRGGARQQYF
>TRBJ1-5|TRBV5-6
CASSLGAGQPQHF
>TRBJ2-7|TRBV6-8
CASSWRRVTYEQYF
>TRBJ2-4|TRBV7-2
CASRLAGGVAKNIQYF
>TRBJ2-7|TRBV13
CASSLGGGAVYEQYF
>TRBJ2-2|TRBV12-3/TRBV12-4
CASSGGPGHLNTGELFF
>TRBJ1-2|TRBV6-1
CASSLMGQVYGYTF
>TRBJ2-5|TRBV6-5
CASSYRAEETQYF
>TRBJ2-7|TRBV19
CASSISTVTSYEQYF
>TRBJ1-1|TRBV27
CASSLVPTPTLNTEAFF
>TRBJ1-2|TRBV5-1
CASSQGTADGYTF
>TRBJ1-1|TRBV7-2
CASSLGGNPEAFF
>TRBJ1-1|TRBV10-3
CAISGWGPRNLNTEAFF
>TRBJ2-7|TRBV6-1
CASTLSGLSYEQYF
>TRBJ1-5|TRBV19
CASTLYGDGGQPQHF
>TRBJ2-2|TRBV5-1
CASSSALAGGELFF
>TRBJ1-5|TRBV5-1
CASSLDGAPNQPQHF
>TRBJ2-7|TRBV11-2
CASSWTRERGAEQYF
>TRBJ2-2|TRBV24-1
CATSEGQVITGELFF
>TRBJ2-5|TRBV5-1
CASSQFQQTQYF
>TRBJ1-2|TRBV7-2
CASSSTGHYGYTF
>TRBJ1-3|TRBV20-1
CSAPDPSGNTIYF
>TRBJ2-7|TRBV10-2
CASQTSAQYEQYF
>TRBJ2-2|TRBV5-1
CASSFPGRRLDTGELFF
>TRBJ2-2|TRBV18
CASRGQGSGELFF
>TRBJ2-2|TRBV2
CARGAGANTGELFF
>TRBJ2-7|TRBV5-1
CASSARQGILHEQYF
>TRBJ1-3|TRBV2
CASSEATLDPGNTIYF
>TRBJ2-2|TRBV9
CASSPWGKNTGELFF
>TRBJ2-5|TRBV28
CATSSRGAGRETQYF
>TRBJ2-5|TRBV7-8
CASSLYSPETQYF
>TRBJ2-4|TRBV12-3/TRBV12-4
CASSSWTGEKAKNIQYF
>TRBJ2-5|TRBV7-2
CASSQGRILGETQYF
>TRBJ2-5|TRBV6-1
CASSRTSGKEETQYF
>TRBJ2-7|TRBV6-1
CASSVWTGEYEQYF
>TRBJ2-7|TRBV24-1
CATTEGSGTASYEQYF
>TRBJ2-5|TRBV6-1
CASGRIAGDQETQYF
>TRBJ1-5|TRBV2
CASSLSTAGEEPQHF
>TRBJ1-5|TRBV12-3/TRBV12-4
CASSKLGQGDQPQHF
>TRBJ2-2|TRBV20-1
CSARRVTATNTGELFF
>TRBJ2-7|TRBV5-1
CASSLAGTTSEQYF
>TRBJ1-1|TRBV6-1
CASKGTANTEAFF
>TRBJ1-5|TRBV28
CASSLGQSHQPQHF
>TRBJ1-2|TRBV6-4
CASSDSRVGYGYTF
>TRBJ1-2|TRBV20-1
CSARDGQRMSYTF
>TRBJ1-5|TRBV6-1
CASSFRGDMFQPQHF
>TRBJ2-5|TRBV24-1
CATSDDRGNRETQYF
>TRBJ1-1|TRBV6-1
CASSEGTDTEAFF
>TRBJ2-7|TRBV7-2
CASSPGREYEQYF
>TRBJ1-3|TRBV27
CASRVWESQRNTIYF
>TRBJ1-2|TRBV11-2
CASSSPGTSANYGYTF
>TRBJ2-5|TRBV18
CASSPPQPKETQYF
>TRBJ1-1|TRBV6-1
CASSEPGRPNTEAFF
>TRBJ2-7|TRBV4-1
CASSPSRDDEQYF
>TRBJ1-1|TRBV20-1
CSARSLNWGEKNTEAFF